This T cell receptor (beta chain) was retrieved from a study of OX40 agonist ivuxolimab in advanced cancers. CDR1 is MNHEY and CDR2 is SMNVEV in the germline V gene (reference sequence). V lost 3 bases to trimming and J lost 5 bases, with 10 bases between them. The CDR3 totals 13 residues. TCRdb keeps only in-frame clones here, not all; method: immunoSEQ multiplex PCR. Among more than 20,000 clones listed, 80% to 90% were seen once. This receptor was taken from an adult with an advanced solid tumor such as melanoma, head and neck, liver or kidney cancer. The chain uses TRBV27 and TRBJ2-5; D may be TRBD2 (7 bases). Sample: CD4+ or CD8+ T cells sorted from blood, taken in a trial of the OX40 agonist ivuxolimab. The CDR3 protein is CASSLGGAETQYF. The CDR3 DNA sequence: TGTGCCAGCAGTTTGGGGGGGGCTGAGACCCAGTACTTC.